The clone carrying this T cell receptor beta chain came up many times. The data were taken from a study of T cells in Graves' hyperthyroidism and ophthalmopathy. Amplified regions were TCR beta CDR3 sequences from RNA transcripts. RT-PCR in the first round (using the HTBI primer set) targeted the TCR CDR3. MiXCR, run by TCRdb on the multiplex PCR reads, gives a single entry per CDR3 protein. The sample lists over 500,000 distinct CDR3 sequences; less than 15% were seen once. This CDR3 contains 13 residues. Germline V lookup: CDR1 DFQATT, CDR2 SNEGSKA (reference sequence). V was pared by 5 bases and J by 0 bases, with 8 bases between.

The sequencing sample was made of blood. V gene TRBV20-1 combines with J gene TRBJ1-3, with a possible D match to TRBD1 (6 bases). This receptor was identified in a woman aged 40 to 50 with Graves' hyperthyroidism. The CDR3 region is CSAPDSSGNTIYF. The CDR3 nucleotides are TGCAGTGCTCCGGACAGCTCTGGAAACACCATATATTTT.